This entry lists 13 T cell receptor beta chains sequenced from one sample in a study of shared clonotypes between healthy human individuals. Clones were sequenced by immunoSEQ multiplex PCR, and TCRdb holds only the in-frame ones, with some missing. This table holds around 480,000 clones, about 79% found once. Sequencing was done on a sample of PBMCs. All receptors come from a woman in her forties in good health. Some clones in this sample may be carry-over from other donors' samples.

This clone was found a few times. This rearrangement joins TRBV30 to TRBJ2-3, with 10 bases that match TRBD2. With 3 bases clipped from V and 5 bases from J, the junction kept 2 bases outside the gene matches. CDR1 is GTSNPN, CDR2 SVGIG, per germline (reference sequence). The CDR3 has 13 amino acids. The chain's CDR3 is CAWRLAGVDTQYF. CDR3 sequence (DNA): TGTGCCTGGAGGCTAGCGGGAGTAGATACGCAGTATTTT. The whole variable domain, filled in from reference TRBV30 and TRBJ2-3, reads SQTIHQWPATLVQPVGSPLSLECTVEGTSNPNLYWYRQAAGRGLQLLFYSVGIGQISSEVPQNLSASRPQDRQFILSSKKLLLSDSGFYLCAWRLAGVDTQYFGPGTRLTVL.

DNA for the CDR3: TGTGCCAGTAGTGGGGACAGGGGTGGCTATGGCTACACCTTC. Protein sequence: CASSGDRGGYGYTF. The V call is TRBV19, the J call TRBJ1-2, with TRBD1 matching over 10 bases. Trimming cost V 5 bases and J 4 bases; bases outside gene matches: 4. Germline CDR1 is LNHDA and CDR2 is SQIVND (reference sequence). This CDR3 contains 14 residues.

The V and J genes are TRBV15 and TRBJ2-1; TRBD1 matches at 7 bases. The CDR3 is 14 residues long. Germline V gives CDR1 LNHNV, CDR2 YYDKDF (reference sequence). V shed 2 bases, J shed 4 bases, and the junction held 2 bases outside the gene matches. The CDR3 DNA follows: TGTGCCACCAGCAGACCACAGGGGTACAATGAGCAGTTCTTC. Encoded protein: CATSRPQGYNEQFF.

This CDR3 reads CASTEGQGNYGYTF. The CDR3 DNA reads TGTGCCAGCACCGAAGGACAGGGGAACTATGGCTACACCTTC. This rearrangement joins TRBV28 to TRBJ1-2, with TRBD1 matching 9 bases. V lost 7 bases and J lost 2; bases outside the gene matches: 5. This CDR3 is built from 14 residues. The germline gives CDR1 MDHEN, CDR2 SYDVKM.

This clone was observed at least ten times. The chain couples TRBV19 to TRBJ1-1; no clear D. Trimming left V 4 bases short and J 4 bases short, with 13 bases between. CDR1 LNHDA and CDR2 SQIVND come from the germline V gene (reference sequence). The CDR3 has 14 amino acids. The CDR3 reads CASSKGSWSTEAFF. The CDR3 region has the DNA TGTGCCAGTAGTAAAGGGTCCTGGAGCACTGAAGCTTTCTTT.

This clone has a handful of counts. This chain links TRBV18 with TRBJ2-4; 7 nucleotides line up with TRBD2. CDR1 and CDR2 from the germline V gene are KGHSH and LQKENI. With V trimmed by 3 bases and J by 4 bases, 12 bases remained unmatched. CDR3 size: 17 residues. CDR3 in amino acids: CASSPGGRSSGKNIQYF. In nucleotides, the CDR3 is TGTGCCAGCTCACCGGGCGGGAGAAGTTCGGGGAAAAACATTCAGTACTTC. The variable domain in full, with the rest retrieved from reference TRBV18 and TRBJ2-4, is NAGVMQNPRHLVRRRGQEARLRCSPMKGHSHVYWYRQLPEEGLKFMVYLQKENIIDESGMPKERFSAEFPKEGPSILRIQQVVRGDSAAYFCASSPGGRSSGKNIQYFGAGTRLSVL.

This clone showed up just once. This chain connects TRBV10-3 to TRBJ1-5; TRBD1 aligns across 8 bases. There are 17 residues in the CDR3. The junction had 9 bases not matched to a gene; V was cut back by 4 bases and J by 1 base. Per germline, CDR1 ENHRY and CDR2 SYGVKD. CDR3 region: CAISAGQVYRSNQPQHF. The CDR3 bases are TGTGCCATCAGTGCGGGACAGGTCTATAGAAGCAATCAGCCCCAGCATTTT.

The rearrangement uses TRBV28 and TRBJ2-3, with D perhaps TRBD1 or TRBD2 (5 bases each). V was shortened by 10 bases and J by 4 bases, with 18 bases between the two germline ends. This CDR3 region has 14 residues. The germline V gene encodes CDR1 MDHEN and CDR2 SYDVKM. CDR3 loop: CATLGGVGPDTQYF. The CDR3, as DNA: TGTGCCACCCTTGGGGGAGTGGGCCCAGATACGCAGTATTTT.

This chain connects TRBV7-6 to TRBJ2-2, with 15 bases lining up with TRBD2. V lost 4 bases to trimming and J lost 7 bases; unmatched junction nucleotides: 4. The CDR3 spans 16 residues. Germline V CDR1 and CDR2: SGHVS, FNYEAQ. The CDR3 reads CASSSGLAGGFGELFF. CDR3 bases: TGTGCCAGCAGCTCGGGACTAGCGGGAGGATTCGGGGAGCTGTTTTTT.

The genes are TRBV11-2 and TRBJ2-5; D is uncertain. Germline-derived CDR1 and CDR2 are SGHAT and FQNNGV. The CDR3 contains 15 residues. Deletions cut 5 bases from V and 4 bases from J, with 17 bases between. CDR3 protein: CASSRAGSPVETQYF. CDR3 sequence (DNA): TGTGCCAGCAGCCGGGCCGGGTCCCCAGTAGAGACCCAGTACTTC. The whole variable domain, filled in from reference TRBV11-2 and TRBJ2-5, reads EAGVAQSPRYKIIEKRQSVAFWCNPISGHATLYWYQQILGQGPKLLIQFQNNGVVDDSQLPKDRFSAERLKGVDSTLKIQPAKLEDSAVYLCASSRAGSPVETQYFGPGTRLLVL.

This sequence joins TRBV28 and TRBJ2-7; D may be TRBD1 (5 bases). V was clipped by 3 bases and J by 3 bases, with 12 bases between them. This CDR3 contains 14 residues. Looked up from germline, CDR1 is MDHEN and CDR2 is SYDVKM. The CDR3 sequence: CASSFHRSSYEQYF. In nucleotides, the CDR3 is TGTGCCAGCAGTTTTCACAGGTCAAGCTACGAGCAGTACTTC.

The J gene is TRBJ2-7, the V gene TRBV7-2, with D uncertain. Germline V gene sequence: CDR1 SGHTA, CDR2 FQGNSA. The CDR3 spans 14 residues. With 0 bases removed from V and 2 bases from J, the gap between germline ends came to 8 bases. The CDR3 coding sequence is TGTGCCAGCAGCTTAGCCCACGGCCCCTACGAGCAGTACTTC. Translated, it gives CASSLAHGPYEQYF.

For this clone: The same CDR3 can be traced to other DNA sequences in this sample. The CDR3 protein is CASSEVTEGQPQHF. The CDR3 DNA sequence: TGTGCCAGCAGTGAGGTCACGGAAGGGCAGCCCCAGCATTTT. This chain connects TRBV2 to TRBJ1-5; D is unresolved. There are 14 residues in the CDR3. Germline V lookup: CDR1 SNHLY, CDR2 FYNNEI. Trimming removed 3 bases at V and 7 bases at J, with 13 bases between.